This TCR beta chain comes out of a study of OX40 agonist ivuxolimab in advanced cancers. This clone was counted a single time. CDR1 is SEHNR, CDR2 FQNEAQ, per germline (reference sequence). Trimming at V came to 5 bases and at J to 4 bases, leaving 3 bases not matched to a gene. CDR3 length: 14 amino acids. Clones were read by immunoSEQ multiplex PCR, and TCRdb kept only the in-frame ones, dropping some. The profile covers around 67,000 clones, with approximately 91% appearing a single time and approximately 2.2% taken by the ten largest. The TCR comes from an adult with an advanced solid tumor such as melanoma, head and neck, liver or kidney cancer. The specimen comprised CD4+ or CD8+ T cells sorted from blood, sampled in a trial of the OX40 agonist ivuxolimab. V is TRBV7-9 and J is TRBJ2-2; TRBD2 matches at 8 bases. This CDR3 is CASSRLAGTGELFF. Written as DNA, the CDR3 is TGTGCCAGCAGCAGGCTAGCGGGCACCGGGGAGCTGTTTTTT.